This T cell receptor (beta chain) appears in the sequencing data of a study of T-cell memory formation after mild COVID-19. This clonotype was counted only a few times. Its antigen is as yet unknown. J gave up 4 bases and V 6 bases, and 5 bases lay outside the gene matches. This CDR3 spans 13 amino acids. The germline V gene has CDR1 LNHDA and CDR2 SQIVND (reference sequence). Each CDR3 protein gets one entry after TCRdb re-called the 5' RACE reads with MiXCR. The table includes under 90,000 distinct CDR3 sequences, about 15% detected once. Study results and limitations: Day 37-peaking second-wave clones had unconfirmed SARS-CoV-2 specificity.

This chain uses TRBV19 with TRBJ1-1, with TRBD1 matching over 7 bases. The TCR originated in an adult woman who had mild COVID-19 (a few samples of this study predate the infection). Cell type and time point are not known. The sample taken for sequencing was PBMCs or a T cell subset sorted from them (not recorded which). In nucleotides, the CDR3 is TGTGCCAGTAGGCAAACAGGGGTCACTGAAGCTTTCTTT. The encoded protein is CASRQTGVTEAFF.